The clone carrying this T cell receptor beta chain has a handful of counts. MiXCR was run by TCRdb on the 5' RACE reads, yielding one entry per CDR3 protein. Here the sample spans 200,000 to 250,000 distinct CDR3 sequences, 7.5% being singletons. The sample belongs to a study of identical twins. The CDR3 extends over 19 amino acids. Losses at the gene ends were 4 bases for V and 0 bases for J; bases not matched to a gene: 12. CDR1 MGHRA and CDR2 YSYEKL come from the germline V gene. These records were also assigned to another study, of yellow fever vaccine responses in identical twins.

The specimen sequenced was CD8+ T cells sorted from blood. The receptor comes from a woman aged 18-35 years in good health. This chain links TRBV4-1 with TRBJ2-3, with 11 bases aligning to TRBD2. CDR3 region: CASSLIIAGGFYSTDTQYF. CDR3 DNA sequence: TGCGCCAGCAGCCTCATCATAGCGGGGGGGTTTTACAGCACAGATACGCAGTATTTT.